A single sample gave rise to the 4 T cell receptor beta chains below, sequenced in a study of T-cell memory formation after mild COVID-19. TCRdb itself ran the 5' RACE reads through MiXCR, one entry per CDR3 protein. This table has under 450,000 distinct CDR3 sequences, roughly an eighth appearing once. Sequenced: PBMCs or a T cell subset sorted from them (not recorded which). Receptors were obtained from a man aged 18 to 29 who had mild COVID-19 (a few samples of this study predate the infection). Cell type and time point are not known.

This clonotype was seen a few times. The CDR3 sequence is CASSQVGLGSYNEQFF. CDR3 sequence (DNA): TGCGCCAGCAGCCAAGTGGGCCTTGGCTCCTACAATGAGCAGTTCTTC. The chain joins TRBV4-1 to TRBJ2-1; D is unclear. The V end was cut by 1 base, the J end by 0 bases, with 10 bases between. The CDR3 totals 16 residues. The V gene's germline CDR1 is MGHRA and CDR2 YSYEKL.

This clonotype was found many times. The chain couples TRBV5-1 to TRBJ2-7, with a tentative D call TRBD2 (5 bases). The CDR3 is 13 amino acids. V lost 4 bases, J lost 6 bases, and 14 bases lay in between. Germline assignment: CDR1 SGHRS and CDR2 YFSETQ. The DNA for the CDR3 is TGCGCCAGCAGCCCCCTCGGTAGCGCCGAGCAGTACGTC. This sequence encodes CASSPLGSAEQYV.

The V call is TRBV18, the J call TRBJ1-1; D not resolved. Per germline, CDR1 KGHSH and CDR2 LQKENI. V shed 2 bases and J shed 1 base, with 8 bases lying between them. CDR3 size: 14 residues. The CDR3 nucleotides are TGTGCCAGCTCACCAAATTACCCGAACACTGAAGCTTTCTTT. This gives the protein CASSPNYPNTEAFF. Full variable domain (missing parts from reference TRBV18 and TRBJ1-1): NAGVMQNPRHLVRRRGQEARLRCSPMKGHSHVYWYRQLPEEGLKFMVYLQKENIIDESGMPKERFSAEFPKEGPSILRIQQVVRGDSAAYFCASSPNYPNTEAFFGQGTRLTVV.

Worth noting for this clonotype: The CDR3 does not end in the conserved phenylalanine or tryptophan, so this is likely a read error. No DNA is shown, since the ends of the CDR3 on it are uncertain; the CDR3 is the one TCRdb lists. The chain has TRBV3-1 and TRBJ2-7; no check of the table's D call, TRBD2, against the DNA was made. Germline V gene sequence: CDR1 LGHDT, CDR2 YNNKEL (reference sequence). Termini included, the CDR3 measures 9 amino acids. The CDR3 here is CASSQGELI.